This entry describes one T cell receptor beta chain. What it binds is unknown. Trimming pared 9 bases from V and 6 bases from J, leaving 20 bases between. The CDR3 runs to 15 residues. Germline loops: CDR1 SNHLY, CDR2 FYNNEI. This record comes from a study of OX40 agonist ivuxolimab in advanced cancers. Notes on the study in general: Researchers report that CD8+ T cells had, on average, more expanded clones than CD4+.

This table comes from immunoSEQ multiplex PCR, and its TCRdb copy is limited to in-frame clones, with some not included. The table includes approximately 100,000 clones, roughly 90% detected once. The sample in question was CD4+ or CD8+ T cells sorted from blood, obtained in a trial of the OX40 agonist ivuxolimab. V usage is TRBV2 and J usage is TRBJ2-2; the D gene is possibly TRBD1 (6 bases). The sequence was collected from an adult with an advanced solid tumor such as melanoma, head and neck, liver or kidney cancer. CDR3 nucleotides: TGTGCCAGTAAACAGGGATTAATAAATCCCGGGGAGCTGTTTTTT. Translating gives CASKQGLINPGELFF.